The T cell receptor beta chain under discussion was sequenced for a study of T cells after yellow fever vaccination (dated by TCRdb to the late 2010s). About the study as a whole: Memory subsets (EM, EMRA, CM and Tscm) were sorted on a BD FACS Aria III using CD3, CD45RA, CCR7 and CD95 staining. Sorting of memory subsets took place on days 0, 15 and 45 and at 18 months after primary vaccination, as well as on days 0, 15 and 45 after the 30-year booster. Bulk PBMC replicates and cell subsets were isolated from blood drawn at multiple timepoints before and after both primary and secondary immunization. Two healthy male donors made up the cohort, one aged 18 to 29 years and the other aged 30 to 39 years. To follow T-cell clones before and after both primary and booster YFV17D yellow fever vaccination, bulk TCR alpha and beta repertoires underwent longitudinal sequencing. The SMART-Seq v4 Ultra Low Input RNA kit was used to prepare libraries from fractions with low cell numbers.

Reading the label with the study, this specimen's treatment or condition is: live attenuated yellow fever vaccine strain. PBMCs were isolated from peripheral blood using a standard Ficoll-Paque protocol. The RNeasy Micro Kit was used to extract RNA from sorted memory subsets. TCR cDNA was made using 5'RACE template switching, a step that added a universal primer site and unique molecular identifiers. Priming for cDNA synthesis came from both the TCR alpha and TCR beta constant segments. Library amplification used two PCR steps, and the second PCR step added sample barcodes and sequencing adapters. Sequencing of the libraries was done on either Illumina HiSeq 2500 (2x100 bp) or NovaSeq (2x150 bp). Processing in the source paper ran as follows. MIGEC handled demultiplexing of reads and collapsing into UMI consensus sequences, while MiXCR performed V(D)J alignment. Clonotypes responding to the vaccine were identified with edgeR on replicate PBMC samples, with the criteria of FDR below 0.01 and a log2 fold change above 5 up to day 15. Each bulk clonotype received a CD4 or CD8 identity based on whether the sequenced CD4 or CD8 repertoire contained that clonotype at higher abundance. To estimate the distribution of each clone across memory phenotypes, clonotype frequencies in memory subsets were weighted by FACS-sorted cell numbers. The public sequencing data were trimmed at Q25 with fastp and processed into clonotypes with MiXCR by TCRdb, which kept only in-frame beta chains. Rows with one shared CDR3 protein collapse into an entry with the most common genes and DNA. Clone size and V and J calls follow TCRdb, not the original study. The sample table shows tens of thousands of distinct CDR3 sequences, and less than 7% are seen once. The biggest ten clones account for about 10% of the sample.

Including cysteine and phenylalanine, the CDR3 has 14 amino acids. The DNA shown is the 42-base CDR3, in frame from base 1. Reading the germline V gene (reference sequence) gives CDR1 DFQATT and CDR2 SNEGSKA. The V and J ends are trimmed by 6 bases and 5 bases, leaving 17 bases between them. General study outcomes and caveats: Compared with the primary T-cell response, the secondary T-cell response was weaker but faster, peaking on day 5 rather than day 15. Only a couple of donors were included in the study, so the extent to which the findings can be generalized is limited. Most clones expanded after primary vaccination (about 95% of CD4 and roughly 88% of CD8) were re-detected after the booster, suggesting that broad memory maintenance occurred. In the sorted memory subsets on day 0, nearly all of the vaccine-responding clonotypes fell below detection. A small share of clonotypes occurred in both CD4 and CD8 compartments, likely arising from convergent recombination. Computational filtering was required because FACS-sorted repertoires could contain abundant contaminating clonotypes from the bulk population.

In its sample, this clonotype was seen many times. Nothing much larger sits one base from this clone, and base qualities are not available. The sequences come from PBMCs, either bulk or a sorted T-cell subset (CD4+, CD8+, memory, or dextramer-sorted; not recorded which), collected 15 days after the yellow fever booster vaccination. The sequence came from a man aged 30 to 39 who received the YFV17D yellow fever vaccine. Recombination joined TRBV20-1 with TRBJ2-1; TRBD2 is possibly the D segment (7 matching bases). The CDR3 region reads CSAGGGRSHNEQFF. The bases read TGCAGTGCGGGGGGGGGCCGGAGCCACAATGAGCAGTTCTTC.